This TCR beta chain was captured in a study of shared clonotypes between healthy human individuals (dated by TCRdb to 2020 to 2022). Concerning the study at large: The cohort comprised two women and a few men aged 18 to 49 years. The study deeply sequenced blood TCR repertoires of about five healthy adults to estimate repertoire size and the extent of clonotype sharing between individuals. To increase sequencing depth and limit assay-specific biases, TCR repertoire library preparation and sequencing were carried out by different laboratories using diverse techniques. Each donor's leukapheresis produced roughly between roughly 0.85 and 10 billion PBMCs. Per donor, three plates each were used for CD4 naive and CD4 memory, two for CD8 naive, and one for CD8 memory. What the work shows at the level of the full study, not this receptor alone: Larger estimated clonotype richness was generally found for naive subsets than for memory subsets. Sampling was restricted to blood, and TCR repertoires in tissue are likely to differ from TCR repertoires in blood. The small number of donors limited the genetic and exposure-history diversity represented. Clonotypes shared by all four sorted-subset donors showed higher generation probabilities than non-shared clonotypes. Rarefaction of sorted-subset datasets indicated incomplete sequencing despite the large sequencing depth. Pairwise subsampling indicated that sequencing depth was expected to affect the degree of clonotype sharing among donors. When a handful of donors were compared, the shared fraction of clonotypes was 5% to 6.5% for naive CD4, approximately 3.5% for naive CD8, more than 2% for memory CD4, and 0.4% for memory CD8.

Using the deep immunoSEQ assay, multiplex PCR amplified TCR CDR3 regions from genomic DNA. For each cell subset, the extracted genomic DNA was distributed evenly across all wells of several immunoSEQ 96-well plates, and each plate served as one replicate. For sorted subsets, 150 to 200 ng genomic DNA, equal to tens of thousands of T cell genomes, was loaded into each replicate PCR. Purified libraries were quantified with a Qubit 3.0 fluorometer, sized on a Bioanalyzer 2100, and re-quantified with the KAPA Library Quantification kit. Every immunoSEQ 96-well plate was sequenced on a separate single-read 150-cycle Illumina NextSeq 550 flow cell. The study's own analysis went as follows. The immunoSEQ output contained only junctional sequences without quality scores, so filtering could not match that applied to full-length reads. To assign V/J genes and CDR3, sequences were annotated using PyIR, a Python wrapper for IgBLAST v1.9, with IMGT germline references. Reads were filtered out if the reads had weak V/J assignments (E-value above 1e-6), no CDR3, stop codons, out-of-frame junctions, or ambiguous translated residues. V3J clonotypes were defined as sequences sharing the same inferred V gene, J gene, and CDR3 amino acid sequence. Percentage overlap between repertoires was calculated by dividing the number of shared unique clonotypes by the size of the smaller repertoire. RTK rarefaction, the Chao1 estimator, and Recon v2.1 estimates of unobserved clonotypes were used to assess repertoire richness. For all TCRbeta clonotypes obtained by the gDNA method from a handful of donors, generation probabilities were computed with OLGA. This is the immuneACCESS table as TCRdb keeps it, with only in-frame sequences that have V and J called. A part of the clones is gone; compared with another copy, unresolved V genes explain less than half, and the rest is unexplained. Clone size and V and J calls were adopted from that table, with D and trimming inferred from the DNA. The sample table lists 850,000 to 1,200,000 clones, around 74% of them with a count of one. The top ten hold about 1.5% of the sample.

The germline V gene (reference sequence) provides CDR1 GTSNPN and CDR2 SVGIG. From its cysteine to its phenylalanine, the CDR3 spans 14 amino acids. The entry retains the CDR3 DNA only, 42 bases that are in frame from base 1. Germline trimming: 7 bases from V, 6 bases from J; junction bases outside gene matches: 8. Healthy HIV-negative adults with no recently reported acute infections or vaccinations were included as donors. Every donor was a Caucasian adult residing in Nashville, Tennessee, USA. CD4+ T cells were enriched through magnetic negative selection, after which naive cells were positively selected on CD45RA and the remaining negative fraction served as the memory subset. Blood was collected by leukapheresis, and PBMCs were isolated by Ficoll-Histopaque density gradient centrifugation and then cryopreserved in liquid nitrogen vapor phase. Analytical flow cytometry was used to check the purity and quantity of every magnetically sorted T cell population. Genomic DNA was isolated from every sorted fraction and measured by UV absorbance on a Nanodrop 2000c.

In regard to this clone: The antigen this receptor binds is unknown. No base-level quality is on record; no much larger clone is a single base apart.

This TCR came from a man between 18 and 35 years old in good health. Input material: memory CD4+ T cells sorted from blood. Interpreted using the paper, the cell subset or site label stands for: CD45RA-negative fraction. This chain joins TRBV30 to TRBJ2-1; 11 of the junction bases match TRBD2. The DNA sequence is given as TGTGCCTCCCTACCTAGCGGGAGGATCAATGAGCAGTTCTTC. Translated, this is CASLPSGRINEQFF.